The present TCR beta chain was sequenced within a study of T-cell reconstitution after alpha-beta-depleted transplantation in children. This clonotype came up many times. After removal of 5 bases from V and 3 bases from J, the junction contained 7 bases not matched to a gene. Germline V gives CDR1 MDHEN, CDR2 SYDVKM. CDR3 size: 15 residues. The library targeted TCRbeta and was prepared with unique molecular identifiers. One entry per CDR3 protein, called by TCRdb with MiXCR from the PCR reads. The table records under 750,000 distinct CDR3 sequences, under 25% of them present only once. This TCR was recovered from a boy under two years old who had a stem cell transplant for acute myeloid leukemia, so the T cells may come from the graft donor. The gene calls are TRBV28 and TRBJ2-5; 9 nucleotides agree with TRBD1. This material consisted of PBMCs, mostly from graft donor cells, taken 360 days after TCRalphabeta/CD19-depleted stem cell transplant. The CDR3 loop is CASSKIGQGKETQYF. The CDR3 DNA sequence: TGTGCCAGCAGTAAAATCGGACAGGGGAAAGAGACCCAGTACTTC.